The 21 T cell receptor beta chains listed next were all sequenced from one sample in a study of shared clonotypes between healthy human individuals (dated by TCRdb to about 2020). CD8 naive samples were obtained by positive selection for CCR7 among CD45RO-negative cells, yielding a CD45RA+CCR7+ population from which TemRA cells were excluded. The library was made by the immunoSEQ multiplex PCR assay. TCRdb holds this immuneACCESS table with in-frame rearrangements only. Some clones are missing; in checked studies, unresolved V genes explain under half, and the rest has no known cause. The sample table records roughly 2.1 million clones; roughly 91% of these occur just once. In total, the top ten clones hold around 1.7% of the sample. The sequenced sample was naive CD8+ T cells from PBMCs. The cell subset or site label corresponds to: CD45RA+CCR7+. Receptors originate from a man in his late teens or twenties in good health. Some clones in this sample may be carry-over from other donors' samples.

Details on this clone: The same CDR3 arises from other DNA sequences in this sample as well. The chain joins TRBV27 to TRBJ2-7; TRBD2 agrees at 7 bases. The germline gives CDR1 MNHEY, CDR2 SMNVEV (reference sequence). Unmatched junction bases numbered 2, after V lost 3 bases and J lost 3 bases. The CDR3 consists of 13 residues. In DNA form, the CDR3 reads TGTGCCAGCAGTTTGGGGAGGGTCTACGAGCAGTACTTC. This codes for CASSLGRVYEQYF.

The rearrangement links TRBV11-2 to TRBJ1-2; D uncertain. V was pared by 5 bases and J by 0 bases, with 19 bases between. This CDR3 comprises 17 residues. The germline V gene encodes CDR1 SGHAT and CDR2 FQNNGV. The CDR3 region is CASSQGLRADTNYGYTF. DNA of the CDR3: TGTGCCAGCAGCCAAGGCCTACGAGCAGATACTAACTATGGCTACACCTTC.

This rearrangement joins TRBV27 to TRBJ2-2; no firm D call. V was pared by 3 bases and J by 4 bases, with 12 bases between. The length of the CDR3 is 15 residues. Germline V lookup: CDR1 MNHEY, CDR2 SMNVEV (reference sequence). CDR3 sequence reads: CASSFRLGSTGELFF. Written as DNA, the CDR3 is TGTGCCAGCAGTTTCCGGCTAGGGTCCACCGGGGAGCTGTTTTTT.

J is TRBJ2-5 and V is TRBV25-1; D call uncertain. Germline V CDR1 and CDR2: MGHDK, SYGVNS. This CDR3 comprises 10 residues. V was trimmed by 7 bases and J by 2 bases, leaving 2 bases between them. CDR3 residues: CASKQETQYF. As DNA, the CDR3 is TGTGCCAGCAAACAAGAGACCCAGTACTTC.

This sequence joins TRBV4-3 and TRBJ2-7; tentatively, D is TRBD1 (5 bases). This CDR3 contains 15 residues. Germline CDR1 LGHNA, CDR2 YSLEER. V lost 0 bases to trimming and J lost 4 bases, with 13 bases between them. Here the CDR3 DNA reads TGCGCCAGCAGCCAAGATTGGCCAGGGCCTTACGAGCAGTACTTC. This gives the protein CASSQDWPGPYEQYF.

Notes on this clone: This CDR3 is also generated by other DNA sequences in the sample. The chain has TRBV27 and TRBJ2-7; 9 bases are a match to TRBD2. CDR1 and CDR2 from the germline V gene are MNHEY and SMNVEV (reference sequence). J lost 2 bases, V lost 7 bases, and 3 bases had no gene match. This CDR3 contains 13 residues. CDR3 DNA: TGTGCCAGCAAGGCGGGAGGGGCCTACGAGCAGTACTTC. It is translated as CASKAGGAYEQYF.

J is TRBJ2-5 and V is TRBV27, with no clear D. The CDR3 runs to 13 residues. Trimming pared 3 bases from V and 5 bases from J, leaving 10 bases between. The germline gives CDR1 MNHEY, CDR2 SMNVEV (reference sequence). Here the CDR3 reads CASSFNSWETQYF. The CDR3 DNA sequence: TGTGCCAGCAGTTTTAATTCTTGGGAGACCCAGTACTTC.

The chain uses TRBV19 and TRBJ2-1; D is perhaps TRBD1 (5 bases). The ends were cut back, 5 bases at V and 9 bases at J, with 11 bases in the middle. The CDR3 is made up of 12 amino acids. Germline lookup yields CDR1 LNHDA and CDR2 SQIVND (reference sequence). The CDR3 reads CASSFDSVEQFF. DNA of the CDR3: TGTGCCAGTAGTTTTGACAGCGTTGAGCAGTTCTTC.

This sequence joins TRBV21-1 and TRBJ2-7; the D call TRBD2 from the table was never checked on the DNA. TRBV21-1 is classified as a pseudogene. CDR3 length: 17 residues. The CDR3 sequence: CASSKGREERNSYEQYF. In nucleotides, the CDR3 is TGTGCCAGCAGCAAAGGGCGGGAGGAGAGAAACTCCTACGAGCAGTACTTC.

This chain uses TRBV7-9 with TRBJ1-5; D is uncertain. Trimming took 1 base from V and 5 from J, leaving 15 bases between them. CDR1 is SEHNR, CDR2 FQNEAQ, per germline (reference sequence). The CDR3 consists of 16 residues. CDR3 in DNA: TGTGCCAGCAGCTTAGGGGAAACCGGGTTGTATCAGCCCCAGCATTTT. Residues: CASSLGETGLYQPQHF.

The chain is built from TRBV27 and TRBJ2-4; D may be TRBD1 (5 bases). V lost 3 bases and J 0 bases, leaving 12 bases between the germline ends. The CDR3 is made up of 16 amino acids. CDR1 is MNHEY, CDR2 SMNVEV, per germline (reference sequence). This chain's CDR3 is CASSFSTGLAKNIQYF. CDR3 sequence (DNA): TGTGCCAGCAGTTTTTCCACAGGATTAGCCAAAAACATTCAGTACTTC.

The DNA of the CDR3 is TGCGCCAGCAGCCCCCACTTAGGAGGTGTAGACTATGGCTACACCTTC. It yields the protein CASSPHLGGVDYGYTF. J is TRBJ1-2 and V is TRBV4-1, with D unresolved. V was shortened by 4 bases and J by 3 bases, with 18 bases between the two germline ends. The germline gives CDR1 MGHRA, CDR2 YSYEKL. The CDR3 sequence is 16 residues long.

This clone was counted a single time. This chain joins TRBV10-3 and TRBJ2-7; 9 nucleotides agree with TRBD2. Per the germline V gene, CDR1 is ENHRY and CDR2 is SYGVKD. J gave up 1 base and V 3 bases, and 4 bases lay outside the gene matches. This CDR3 comprises 15 residues. The CDR3 region has the DNA TGTGCCATCAGTGATAGGACTAGCGTTTCCTACGAGCAGTACTTC. It codes for CAISDRTSVSYEQYF.

CDR3 sequence: CASSLALKAPLHF. Here the CDR3 DNA reads TGTGCCAGCAGCTTGGCACTCAAGGCACCCCTCCACTTT. The rearrangement uses TRBV5-5 and TRBJ1-6; D gene ambiguous. Looked up from germline, CDR1 is SGHKS and CDR2 is YYEKEE (reference sequence). Trimming left V 0 bases short and J 11 bases short, with 9 bases between. This CDR3 region has 13 residues.

The rearrangement joins TRBV7-9 to TRBJ2-2; 9 bases are a match to TRBD1. The CDR3 loop spans 15 amino acids. Germline CDR1 SEHNR, CDR2 FQNEAQ (reference sequence). The junction had 4 bases not matched to a gene; V was cut back by 4 bases and J by 4 bases. The CDR3 DNA is TGTGCCAGCAGCTCACAGGGGGCGCTCACCGGGGAGCTGTTTTTT. Its translation is CASSSQGALTGELFF.

CDR3 bases: TGTGCCAGCAGTGAGTGGGGACTAGCGGGGACAGCCAACGTCCTGACTTTC. This gives the protein CASSEWGLAGTANVLTF. The chain uses TRBV6-1 and TRBJ2-6, with TRBD2 matching 13 bases. Germline assignment: CDR1 MNHNS and CDR2 SASEGT. The trim removed 3 bases at V and 7 bases at J, leaving 6 bases unmatched. The CDR3 runs to 17 residues.

The chain is built from TRBV28 and TRBJ2-2; perhaps D is TRBD1 or TRBD2 (6 bases each). Deletions cut 5 bases from V and 10 bases from J, with 20 bases between. The V gene's germline CDR1 is MDHEN and CDR2 SYDVKM. CDR3 length: 15 residues. CDR3 protein: CASSHPPGAGEELFF. The CDR3 nucleotides read TGTGCCAGCAGTCACCCCCCGGGGGCGGGTGAGGAGCTGTTTTTT.

The DNA of the CDR3 is TGTGCCAGCAGCGTAGATGGGACGGACCGTAATGAGCAGTTCTTC. It encodes CASSVDGTDRNEQFF. V is TRBV9 and J is TRBJ2-1; perhaps D is TRBD1 or TRBD2 (5 bases each). The CDR3 covers 15 residues. V was clipped by 0 bases and J by 7 bases, with 14 bases between them. The germline V gene encodes CDR1 SGDLS and CDR2 YYNGEE.

The table lists this clone with a few counts. The rearrangement joins TRBV19 to TRBJ2-1, with 8 bases lining up with TRBD2. The CDR3 covers 15 residues. CDR1 and CDR2 (germline): LNHDA, SQIVND (reference sequence). J gave up 10 bases and V 5 bases, and 13 bases lay outside the gene matches. The CDR3 region has the DNA TGTGCCAGTAGTTCGGGCGGACTAGCCGTCGGAGAGCAGTTCTTC. This gives the protein CASSSGGLAVGEQFF.

With regard to this clone: The identical CDR3 is also encoded by other nucleotide sequences in the sample. This sequence joins TRBV9 and TRBJ2-5; D tentatively fits TRBD1 or TRBD2 (5 bases each). V was trimmed by 0 bases and J by 5 bases, leaving 8 bases between them. This CDR3 contains 13 residues. Germline-derived CDR1 and CDR2 are SGDLS and YYNGEE. The DNA of the CDR3 is TGTGCCAGCAGCGTAGGGGGCGGGGAGACCCAGTACTTC. Translating gives CASSVGGGETQYF. The whole variable domain, filled in from reference TRBV9 and TRBJ2-5, reads DSGVTQTPKHLITATGQRVTLRCSPRSGDLSVYWYQQSLDQGLQFLIQYYNGEERAKGNILERFSAQQFPDLHSELNLSSLELGDSALYFCASSVGGGETQYFGPGTRLLVL.

The chain uses TRBV27 and TRBJ2-1; 7 bases fit TRBD1. With 5 bases clipped from V and 0 bases from J, the junction kept 16 bases outside the gene matches. The CDR3 loop spans 19 amino acids. The germline V gene has CDR1 MNHEY and CDR2 SMNVEV (reference sequence). The CDR3 loop reads CASSQTGLRGKSSYNEQFF. The CDR3 region has the DNA TGTGCCAGCAGTCAGACAGGGCTCCGAGGGAAGAGCTCCTACAATGAGCAGTTCTTC.